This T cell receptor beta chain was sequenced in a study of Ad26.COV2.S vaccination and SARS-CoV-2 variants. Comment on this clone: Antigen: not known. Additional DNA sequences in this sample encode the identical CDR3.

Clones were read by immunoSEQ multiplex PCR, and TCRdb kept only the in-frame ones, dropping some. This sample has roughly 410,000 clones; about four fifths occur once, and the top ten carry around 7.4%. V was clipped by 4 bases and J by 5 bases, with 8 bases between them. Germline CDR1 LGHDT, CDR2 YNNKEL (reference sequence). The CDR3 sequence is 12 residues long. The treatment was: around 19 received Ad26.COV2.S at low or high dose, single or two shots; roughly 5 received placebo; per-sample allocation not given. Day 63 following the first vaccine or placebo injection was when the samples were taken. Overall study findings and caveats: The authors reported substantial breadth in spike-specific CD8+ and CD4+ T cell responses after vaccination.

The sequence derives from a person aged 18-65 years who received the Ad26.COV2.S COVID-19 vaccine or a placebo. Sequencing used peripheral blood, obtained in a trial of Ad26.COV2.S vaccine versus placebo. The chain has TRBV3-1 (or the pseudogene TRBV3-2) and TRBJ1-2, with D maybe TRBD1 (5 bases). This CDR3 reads CASSPGGYGYTF. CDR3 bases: TGTGCCAGCAGCCCTGGGGGTTATGGCTACACCTTC.